This TCR beta chain was profiled in a study of technical replicates of blood from a handful of donors (dated by TCRdb to the late 2010s). Worth noting for this clone: The antigen it recognizes is unknown. Base qualities are not recorded, but no much larger clone differs from it by a single base.

Trimming costs V 0 bases and J 5 bases, and their ends lie 23 bases apart. CDR1 SGHRS and CDR2 YFSETQ are derived from the germline V gene. Taken from cysteine to phenylalanine, the CDR3 has 18 residues. Just the 54-base CDR3 DNA is kept, in frame starting at base 1. The library came from the immunoSEQ multiplex PCR assay. The source is immuneACCESS, and TCRdb retained only in-frame sequences with V and J called. Part of the clones is not carried over; for the studies checked, unresolved V genes explain less than half of this, and the remainder is unexplained. A total of roughly 80,000 clones appear in this sample, about nine tenths of them only once. The ten largest clones add up to approximately 0.39% of the sample.

This sequence was found in a human donor in good health. The chain was built from TRBV5-1 and TRBJ1-2, with a weak D call of TRBD1 (6 bases match). The sequencing input was T cells isolated from PBMCs. The CDR3 region has the sequence CASSLAIFPSAGDYGYTF. The base sequence is TGCGCCAGCAGCTTGGCCATTTTCCCCTCAGCAGGGGATTATGGCTACACCTTC.